The present T cell receptor beta chain was sequenced within a study of T cell repertoires in cytomegalovirus infection. Study-wide background: A matching HLA type, together with CMV infection, was signaled by public TCR beta signatures. Findings and caveats of the study: Clonotype analysis showed dominance of the ex vivo response by HLA-C-restricted CMV-specific TCR beta clonotypes.

TCRdb itself ran the reads through MiXCR, one entry per CDR3 protein. The sample holds approximately 140,000 distinct CDR3 sequences, under 30% seen once. About this clonotype itself: What it binds is unknown.

Germline V lookup: CDR1 SGHRS, CDR2 YFSETQ. The CDR3 runs to 13 residues. V lost 5 bases and J lost 8, with 13 bases in between. The rearrangement links TRBV5-1 to TRBJ1-4; D unresolved. The sample taken for sequencing was PBMCs, sequenced either directly or after in vitro stimulation (not recorded which). The receptor was derived from a human donor in good health (CMV status not recorded). Some clones in this sample may be carry-over from other donors' samples. The CDR3 coding sequence is TGCGCCAGCAGTGGGGATCCAAGAGAAAAACTGTTTTTT. Its translation is CASSGDPREKLFF.